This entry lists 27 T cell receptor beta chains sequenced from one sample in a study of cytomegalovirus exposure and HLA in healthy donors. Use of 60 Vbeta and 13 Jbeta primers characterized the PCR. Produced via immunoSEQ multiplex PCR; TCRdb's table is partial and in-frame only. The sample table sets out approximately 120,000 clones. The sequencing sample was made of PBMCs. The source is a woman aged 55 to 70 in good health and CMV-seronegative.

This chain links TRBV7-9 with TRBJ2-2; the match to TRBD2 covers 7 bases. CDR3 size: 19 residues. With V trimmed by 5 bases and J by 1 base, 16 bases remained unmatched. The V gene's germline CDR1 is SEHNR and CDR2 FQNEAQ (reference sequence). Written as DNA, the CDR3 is TGTGCCAGCAGCCCTGGCGGTATACGCGGGAGAAGGAACACCGGGGAGCTGTTTTTT. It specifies CASSPGGIRGRRNTGELFF.

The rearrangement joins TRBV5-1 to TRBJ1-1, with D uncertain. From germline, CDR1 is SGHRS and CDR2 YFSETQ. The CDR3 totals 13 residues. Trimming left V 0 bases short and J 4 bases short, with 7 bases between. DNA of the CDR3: TGCGCCAGCAGCTTGGTTGAAGCCACTGAAGCTTTCTTT. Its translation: CASSLVEATEAFF.

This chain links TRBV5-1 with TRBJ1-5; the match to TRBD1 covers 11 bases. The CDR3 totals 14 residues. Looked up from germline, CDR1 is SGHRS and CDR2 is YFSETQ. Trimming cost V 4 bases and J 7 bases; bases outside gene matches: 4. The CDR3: CASSVGTGGQPQHF. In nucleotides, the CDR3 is TGCGCCAGCAGCGTTGGGACAGGGGGACAGCCCCAGCATTTT.

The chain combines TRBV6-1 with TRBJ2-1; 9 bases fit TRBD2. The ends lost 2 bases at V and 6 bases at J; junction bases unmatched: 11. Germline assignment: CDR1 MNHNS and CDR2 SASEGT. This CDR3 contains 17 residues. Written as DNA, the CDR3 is TGTGCCAGCAGTGAAATTCTCGCGGGGGGGGCCCGCAATGAGCAGTTCTTC. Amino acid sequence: CASSEILAGGARNEQFF.

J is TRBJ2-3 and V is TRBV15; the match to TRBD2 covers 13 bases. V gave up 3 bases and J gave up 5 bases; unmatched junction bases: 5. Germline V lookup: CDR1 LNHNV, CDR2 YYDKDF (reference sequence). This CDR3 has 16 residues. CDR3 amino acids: CATSSDRLAGGDTQYF. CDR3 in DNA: TGTGCCACCAGCAGCGACCGACTAGCGGGGGGAGATACGCAGTATTTT.

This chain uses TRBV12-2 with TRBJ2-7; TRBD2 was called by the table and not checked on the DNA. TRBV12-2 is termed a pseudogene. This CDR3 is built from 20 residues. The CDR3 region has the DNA TGTGCAAGTCGCTTAGACCTTCCGGGACTAGCGGGAGAGTTCTCCTACGAGCAGTACTTC. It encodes CASRLDLPGLAGEFSYEQYF.

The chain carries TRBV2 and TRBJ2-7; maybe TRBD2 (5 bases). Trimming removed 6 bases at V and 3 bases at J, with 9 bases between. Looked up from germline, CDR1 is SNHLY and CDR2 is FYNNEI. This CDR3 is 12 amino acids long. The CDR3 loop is CASRDSGYEQYF. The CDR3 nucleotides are TGTGCCAGCAGGGACTCGGGCTACGAGCAGTACTTC.

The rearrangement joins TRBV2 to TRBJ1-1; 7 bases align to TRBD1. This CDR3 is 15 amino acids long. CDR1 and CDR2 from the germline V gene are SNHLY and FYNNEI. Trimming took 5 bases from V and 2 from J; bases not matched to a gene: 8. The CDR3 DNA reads TGTGCCAGCAGTATTGACAGGGCAGTAAACACTGAAGCTTTCTTT. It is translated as CASSIDRAVNTEAFF.

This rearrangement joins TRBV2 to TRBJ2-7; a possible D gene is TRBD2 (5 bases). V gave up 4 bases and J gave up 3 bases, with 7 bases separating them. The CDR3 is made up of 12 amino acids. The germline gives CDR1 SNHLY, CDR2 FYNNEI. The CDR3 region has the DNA TGTGCCAGCAGTGTGGCGGGCTACGAGCAGTACTTC. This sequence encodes CASSVAGYEQYF.

CDR3 residues: CASSSGQRLSGNTIYF. CDR3 coding DNA: TGTGCCAGCAGTTCGGGACAGCGCCTCTCTGGAAACACCATATATTTT. The rearrangement links TRBV28 to TRBJ1-3; 7 nucleotides match TRBD1. The CDR3 extends over 16 amino acids. V gave up 4 bases and J gave up 0 bases; unmatched junction bases: 6. Germline V CDR1 and CDR2: MDHEN, SYDVKM.

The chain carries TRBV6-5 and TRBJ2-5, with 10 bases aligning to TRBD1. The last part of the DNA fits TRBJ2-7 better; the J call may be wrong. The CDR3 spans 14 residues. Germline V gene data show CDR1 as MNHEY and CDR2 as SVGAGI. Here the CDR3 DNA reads TGTGCCAGCAGTTACAAGGGACAGGGGAACGAGCAGTACTTC. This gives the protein CASSYKGQGNEQYF.

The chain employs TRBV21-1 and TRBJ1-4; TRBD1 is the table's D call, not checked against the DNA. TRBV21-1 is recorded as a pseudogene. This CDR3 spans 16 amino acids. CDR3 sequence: CANGQGARGCNEKLFF. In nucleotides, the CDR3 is TGTGCCAACGGACAGGGGGCGAGAGGATGTAATGAAAAACTGTTTTTT.

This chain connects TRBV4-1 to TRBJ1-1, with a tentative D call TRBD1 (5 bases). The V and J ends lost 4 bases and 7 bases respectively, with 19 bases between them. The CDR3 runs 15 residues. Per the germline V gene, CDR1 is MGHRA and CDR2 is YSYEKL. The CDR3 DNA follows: TGCGCCAGCAGCCCGAGAAGGCCTCCCCAGGGTGAAGCTTTCTTT. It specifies CASSPRRPPQGEAFF.

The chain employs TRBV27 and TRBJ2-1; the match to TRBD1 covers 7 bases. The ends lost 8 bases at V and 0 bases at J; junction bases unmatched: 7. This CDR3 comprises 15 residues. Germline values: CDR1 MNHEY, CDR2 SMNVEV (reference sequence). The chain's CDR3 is CASSRQGNSYNEQFF. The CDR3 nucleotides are TGTGCCAGCTCGAGACAGGGAAACTCCTACAATGAGCAGTTCTTC.

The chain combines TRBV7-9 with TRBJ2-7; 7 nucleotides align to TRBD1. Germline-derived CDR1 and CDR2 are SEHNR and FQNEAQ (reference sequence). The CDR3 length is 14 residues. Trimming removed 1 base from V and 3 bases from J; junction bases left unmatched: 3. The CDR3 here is CASSLGTGHYEQYF. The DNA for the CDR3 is TGTGCCAGCAGCTTAGGGACAGGACACTACGAGCAGTACTTC.

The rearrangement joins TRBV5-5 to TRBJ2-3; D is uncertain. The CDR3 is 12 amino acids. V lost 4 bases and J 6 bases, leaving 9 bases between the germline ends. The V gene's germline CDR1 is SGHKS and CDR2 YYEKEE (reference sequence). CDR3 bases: TGTGCCAGCAGCCCCTGGGCGGATACGCAGTATTTT. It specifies CASSPWADTQYF.

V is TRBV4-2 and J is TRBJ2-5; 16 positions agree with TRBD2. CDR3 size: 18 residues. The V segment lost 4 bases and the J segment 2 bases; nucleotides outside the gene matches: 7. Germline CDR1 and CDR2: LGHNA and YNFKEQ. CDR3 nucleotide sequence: TGTGCCAGCAGCCCTGGGACTAGCGGGAGGGGTATGCAAGAGACCCAGTACTTC. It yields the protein CASSPGTSGRGMQETQYF.

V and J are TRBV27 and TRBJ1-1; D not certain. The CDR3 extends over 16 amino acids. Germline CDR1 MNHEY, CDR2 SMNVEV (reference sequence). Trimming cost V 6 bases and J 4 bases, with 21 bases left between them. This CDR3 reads CASSSLFGGSGTEAFF. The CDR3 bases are TGTGCCAGCAGCTCTCTCTTTGGTGGTTCGGGCACTGAAGCTTTCTTT.

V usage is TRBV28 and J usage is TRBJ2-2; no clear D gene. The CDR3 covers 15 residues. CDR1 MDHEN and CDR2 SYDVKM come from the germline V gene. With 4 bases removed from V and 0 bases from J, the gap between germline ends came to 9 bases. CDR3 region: CASSSLPPNTGELFF. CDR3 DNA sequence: TGTGCCAGCAGTTCACTTCCACCGAACACCGGGGAGCTGTTTTTT.

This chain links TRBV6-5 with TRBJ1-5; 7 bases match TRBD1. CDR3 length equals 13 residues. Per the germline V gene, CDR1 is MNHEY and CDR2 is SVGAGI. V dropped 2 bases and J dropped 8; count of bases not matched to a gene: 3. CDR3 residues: CASSYDRAKPQHF. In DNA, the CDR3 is TGTGCCAGCAGTTACGACAGGGCTAAGCCCCAGCATTTT.

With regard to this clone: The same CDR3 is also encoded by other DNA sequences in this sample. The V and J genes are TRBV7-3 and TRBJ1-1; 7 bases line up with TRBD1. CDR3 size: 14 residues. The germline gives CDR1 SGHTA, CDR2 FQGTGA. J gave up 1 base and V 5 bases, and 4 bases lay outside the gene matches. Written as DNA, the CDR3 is TGTGCCAGCAGCCCCCAGGGGGAGAACACTGAAGCTTTCTTT. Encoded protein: CASSPQGENTEAFF.

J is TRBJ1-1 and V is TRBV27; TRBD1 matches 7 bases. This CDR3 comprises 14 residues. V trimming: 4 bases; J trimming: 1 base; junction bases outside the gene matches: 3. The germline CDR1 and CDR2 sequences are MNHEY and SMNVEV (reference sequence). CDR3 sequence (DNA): TGTGCCAGCAGTTCACGGACAGGGAACACTGAAGCTTTCTTT. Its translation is CASSSRTGNTEAFF.

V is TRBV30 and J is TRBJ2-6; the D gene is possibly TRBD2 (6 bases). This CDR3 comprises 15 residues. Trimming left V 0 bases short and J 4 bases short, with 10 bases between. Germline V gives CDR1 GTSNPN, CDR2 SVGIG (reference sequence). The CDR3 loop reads CAWSVGGTGANVLTF. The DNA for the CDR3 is TGTGCCTGGAGTGTGGGGGGAACCGGGGCCAACGTCCTGACTTTC.

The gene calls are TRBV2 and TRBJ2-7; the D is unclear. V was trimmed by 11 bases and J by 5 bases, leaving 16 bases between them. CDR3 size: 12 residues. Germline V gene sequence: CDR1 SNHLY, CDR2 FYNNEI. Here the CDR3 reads CASVRVRNEQYF. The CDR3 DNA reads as TGTGCCTCAGTACGGGTCCGCAACGAGCAGTACTTC. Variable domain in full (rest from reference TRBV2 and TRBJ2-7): EPEVTQTPSHQVTQMGQEVILRCVPISNHLYFYWYRQILGQKVEFLVSFYNNEISEKSEIFDDQFSVERPDGSNFTLKIRSTKLEDSAMYFCASVRVRNEQYFGPGTRLTVT.

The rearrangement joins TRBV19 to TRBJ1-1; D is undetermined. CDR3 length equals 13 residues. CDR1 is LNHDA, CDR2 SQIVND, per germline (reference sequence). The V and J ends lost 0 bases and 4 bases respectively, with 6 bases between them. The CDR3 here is CASSIERGTEAFF. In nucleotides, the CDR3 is TGTGCCAGTAGTATAGAGAGAGGCACTGAAGCTTTCTTT. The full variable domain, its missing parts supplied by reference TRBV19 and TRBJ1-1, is DGGITQSPKYLFRKEGQNVTLSCEQNLNHDAMYWYRQDPGQGLRLIYYSQIVNDFQKGDIAEGYSVSREKKESFPLTVTSAQKNPTAFYLCASSIERGTEAFFGQGTRLTVV.

The CDR3 bases are TGTGCCAGCAGCTCCCCGACTAGCACTAATGAGCAGTTCTTC. Amino acids: CASSSPTSTNEQFF. The rearrangement joins TRBV7-9 to TRBJ2-1; 7 bases line up with TRBD2. This CDR3 comprises 14 residues. Germline assignment: CDR1 SEHNR and CDR2 FQNEAQ (reference sequence). Losses at the gene ends were 4 bases for V and 7 bases for J; bases not matched to a gene: 7.

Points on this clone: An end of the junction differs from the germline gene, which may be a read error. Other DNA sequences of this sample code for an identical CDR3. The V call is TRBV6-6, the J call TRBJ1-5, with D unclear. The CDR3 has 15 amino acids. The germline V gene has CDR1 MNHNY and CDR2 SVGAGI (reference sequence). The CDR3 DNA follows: TGTGCCAGCAGTTACTCGGAGCTATACAATCAGCCCCAACATTTT. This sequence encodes CASSYSELYNQPQHF.